The clone carrying this TCR beta chain was seen more than once but under ten times. TCRdb recomputed calls from the RT-PCR reads with MiXCR, one row per CDR3 protein. The repertoire holds approximately 200,000 distinct CDR3 sequences, with 12% to 15% as singletons. These data are taken from a study of patients and donors after allogeneic stem cell transplantation. The germline CDR1 and CDR2 sequences are MNHEY and SMNVEV (reference sequence). This CDR3 has 15 amino acids. Trimming left V 5 bases short and J 1 base short, with 14 bases between. The sequenced sample was blood, either unsorted or a sorted T cell fraction (not recorded which). The chain carries TRBV27 and TRBJ2-5, with D perhaps given as TRBD1 or TRBD2 (7 bases each). The clonotype originates from a human donor who was either an allogeneic HSCT recipient or a stem cell or donor lymphocyte infusion donor (not recorded which). It is not recorded whose cells these are; they may come from a transplant donor. The CDR3 spells CASSQTGRAQETQYF. The CDR3 coding sequence is TGTGCCAGCAGTCAGACAGGGAGGGCCCAAGAGACCCAGTACTTC.